This T cell receptor beta chain was documented in a study of blood T cell repertoires in COVID-19. At the level of the study: COVID-19 samples collected from the United States, Italy and Spain covered acute and convalescent phases. PBMCs, B-cell-depleted T cells, or T cells provided the cDNA or gDNA that made up the material.

CDR3 length equals 15 residues. V lost 0 bases, J lost 5 bases, and 10 bases lay in between. CDR1 and CDR2 from the germline V gene are LGHDT and YNNKEL (reference sequence). As processed by the authors: Reference gene primer amplification gave estimated nucleated cell counts. Assay: immunoSEQ multiplex PCR; the TCRdb copy retains only in-frame clones and omits some. V and J calls and clone size are as listed in that table; D and trimming were resolved from the DNA. Among about 290,000 clones listed, around 86% were seen once. Participant age was roughly 18 to 89 years, and participants resided in fewer than 25 US areas.

The chain uses TRBV3-1 (or the pseudogene TRBV3-2) and TRBJ1-4; tentative D call: TRBD1 (5 bases). This receptor was obtained from a woman aged 40-49 years who had recovered from COVID-19. Sequencing was performed on PBMCs or T cells enriched from blood (not recorded which). CDR3 DNA: TGTGCCAGCAGCCAAGACGGGCCAGGGAATGAAAAACTGTTTTTT. As protein: CASSQDGPGNEKLFF.